Presented here are 26 T cell receptor beta chains from one specimen sequenced in a study of T-cell memory formation after mild COVID-19. Each CDR3 protein is one row after TCRdb ran MiXCR on the 5' RACE reads. The sample carries approximately 340,000 distinct CDR3 sequences, 10% to 15% recorded once. Sequencing input: PBMCs or a T cell subset sorted from them (not recorded which). The receptors shown here come from a young man who had mild COVID-19 (a few samples of this study predate the infection). Cell type and time point are not known.

This clonotype was observed a few times. The chain recombines TRBV27 with TRBJ2-2; 13 bases are shared with TRBD2. The J segment lost 7 bases and the V segment lost 2 bases, leaving 10 bases of the junction unmatched. This CDR3 comprises 18 residues. The V gene's germline CDR1 is MNHEY and CDR2 SMNVEV (reference sequence). The CDR3 DNA reads as TGTGCCAGCAGTTTAACCGCTACTAGCGGGGGGGTTATCGGGGAGCTGTTTTTT. This sequence encodes CASSLTATSGGVIGELFF.

This clonotype was found a few times. The chain employs TRBV4-2 and TRBJ2-1, with D hard to call. The V gene lost 3 bases and the J gene lost 4 bases, with 13 bases spanning the gap. This CDR3 spans 15 amino acids. The germline V gene encodes CDR1 LGHNA and CDR2 YNFKEQ. This CDR3 is CASSQAQTQYNEQFF. The CDR3 DNA sequence: TGTGCCAGCAGCCAGGCCCAAACCCAGTACAATGAGCAGTTCTTC.

The DNA of the CDR3 is TGTGCCAGTAGTATGTACCCGGGACAGGGGTACCAAGGGACGGGCTACACCTTC. Protein sequence: CASSMYPGQGYQGTGYTF. The chain is built from TRBV19 and TRBJ1-2, with TRBD1 matching over 10 bases. The germline gives CDR1 LNHDA, CDR2 SQIVND (reference sequence). The CDR3 has 18 residues. The J segment lost 8 bases and the V segment lost 3 bases, leaving 18 bases of the junction unmatched.

The chain is built from TRBV5-1 and TRBJ2-1; no clear D. Germline CDR1 SGHRS, CDR2 YFSETQ. Trimming took off 6 bases at V and 0 bases at J, with 10 bases between the two ends. There are 14 residues in the CDR3. CDR3 coding DNA: TGCGCCAGCACAACAGAGTCCTCCTACAATGAGCAGTTCTTC. It codes for CASTTESSYNEQFF.

This clonotype was counted only a few times. V gene TRBV5-6 combines with J gene TRBJ2-2, with a weak D call TRBD1 (5 bases). Trimming removed 1 base at V and 4 bases at J, with 11 bases between. The CDR3 totals 15 residues. CDR1 and CDR2 from the germline V gene are SGHDT and YYEEEE. This CDR3 reads CASSLIDRITGELFF. The CDR3 nucleotides are TGTGCCAGCAGCTTGATCGACAGAATCACCGGGGAGCTGTTTTTT.

The chain has TRBV20-1 and TRBJ2-5, with TRBD1 matching 8 bases. Germline CDR1 DFQATT, CDR2 SNEGSKA (reference sequence). CDR3 length equals 14 residues. V was clipped by 6 bases and J by 1 base; unmatched bases: 7. The CDR3 coding sequence is TGCAGTGCAACGGACAGGGCAACCCAAGAGACCCAGTACTTC. Translating it yields CSATDRATQETQYF.

This clonotype was observed a few times. The rearrangement links TRBV4-1 to TRBJ2-5; 8 bases fit TRBD2. The V gene's germline CDR1 is MGHRA and CDR2 YSYEKL. The CDR3 extends over 16 amino acids. Unmatched junction bases numbered 3, after V lost 0 bases and J lost 0 bases. CDR3 DNA sequence: TGCGCCAGCAGCCAAGAGTCTAGCGGGTACCAAGAGACCCAGTACTTC. As protein: CASSQESSGYQETQYF.

The V and J genes are TRBV10-1 and TRBJ1-1, with 7 positions matching TRBD1. The CDR3 sequence is 15 residues long. J gave up 5 bases and V 6 bases, and 12 bases lay outside the gene matches. Germline V CDR1 and CDR2: WNHNN, SYGVQD (reference sequence). CDR3 coding DNA: TGCGCCAGCAGAATCAAAACAGGGGTCGGGACTGAAGCTTTCTTT. This gives the protein CASRIKTGVGTEAFF.

This clonotype was counted at least ten times. The rearrangement links TRBV4-1 to TRBJ2-7; 8 bases map to TRBD1. The CDR3 has 17 amino acids. V was pared by 1 base and J by 4 bases, with 12 bases of the junction left unmatched. Germline CDR1 reads MGHRA; CDR2 reads YSYEKL. CDR3 sequence: CASSQGRPRGLGYEQYF. CDR3 nucleotide sequence: TGCGCCAGCAGCCAAGGACGCCCCAGGGGGCTAGGGTACGAGCAGTACTTC.

The chain joins TRBV28 to TRBJ2-3; the match to TRBD2 covers 10 bases. J was trimmed by 1 base and V by 5 bases; bases with no gene match: 6. The CDR3 consists of 16 residues. Germline V gives CDR1 MDHEN, CDR2 SYDVKM. The CDR3 loop is CASSRTSGYGTDTQYF. CDR3 coding DNA: TGTGCCAGCAGTCGGACTAGCGGCTACGGCACAGATACGCAGTATTTT.

This clonotype was counted at least ten times. The chain is built from TRBV5-1 and TRBJ1-6; 7 nucleotides align to TRBD1. The CDR3 sequence is 16 residues long. The J segment lost 9 bases and the V segment lost 0 bases, leaving 9 bases of the junction unmatched. Germline assignment: CDR1 SGHRS and CDR2 YFSETQ. The CDR3 region has the DNA TGCGCCAGCAGCTTGGTCTCAACAGGGGATGGTTCACCCCTCCACTTT. Its translation: CASSLVSTGDGSPLHF.

The chain is built from TRBV6-4 and TRBJ2-7; no reliable D call. The CDR3 runs 12 residues. The V end lost 0 bases, the J end lost 6 bases, and 6 bases lay between the germline ends. Germline-derived CDR1 and CDR2 are MRHNA and SNTAGT. Written as DNA, the CDR3 is TGTGCCAGCAGTGACTCGACGGTCGAGCAGTACGTC. It translates to CASSDSTVEQYV.

With respect to this clonotype: A junction boundary mismatches the germline segment, possibly from a read error. This CDR3 reads CASSPVAGAQEAQYF. CDR3 coding DNA: TGCGCCAGCAGCCCGGTAGCGGGGGCCCAAGAGGCCCAGTACTTC. This chain joins TRBV4-1 and TRBJ2-5, with 9 bases lining up with TRBD2. The germline V gene encodes CDR1 MGHRA and CDR2 YSYEKL. There are 15 residues in the CDR3.

This chain connects TRBV5-1 to TRBJ2-5, with D hard to call. Germline CDR1 SGHRS, CDR2 YFSETQ. The CDR3 covers 14 residues. Between the trimmed V and J ends, which lost 2 bases and 3 bases, there was a span of 11 bases. The CDR3 here is CASSFGALEETQYF. CDR3 in DNA: TGCGCCAGCAGCTTCGGAGCGCTTGAAGAGACCCAGTACTTC. Looking up the rest from reference TRBV5-1 and TRBJ2-5 gives the full variable domain: KAGVTQTPRYLIKTRGQQVTLSCSPISGHRSVSWYQQTPGQGLQFLFEYFSETQRNKGNFPGRFSGRQFSNSRSEMNVSTLELGDSALYLCASSFGALEETQYFGPGTRLLVL.

The chain links TRBV6-5 to TRBJ1-6, with TRBD1 matching 7 bases. V lost 2 bases and J lost 5; bases outside the gene matches: 12. Germline loops: CDR1 MNHEY, CDR2 SVGAGI. The CDR3 totals 18 residues. CDR3 nucleotide sequence: TGTGCCAGCAGTTACGGTGTGGTTGGGACAGCAGATAATTCACCCCTCCACTTT. This gives the protein CASSYGVVGTADNSPLHF.

The rearrangement links TRBV7-2 to TRBJ2-5, with D possibly TRBD1 on 7 matching bases. Trimming left V 5 bases short and J 5 bases short, with 18 bases between. This CDR3 is 15 amino acids long. CDR1 SGHTA and CDR2 FQGNSA come from the germline V gene. The CDR3 DNA is TGTGCCAGCAGCGAGGCAGGGGGGCCTTGGGAGACCCAGTACTTC. Amino acids: CASSEAGGPWETQYF.

There are a few counts of this clonotype. The chain is built from TRBV6-5 and TRBJ1-5, with no clear D. CDR3 size: 14 residues. The ends were cut back, 5 bases at V and 7 bases at J, with 15 bases in the middle. CDR1 MNHEY and CDR2 SVGAGI come from the germline V gene. CDR3 sequence: CASSDPGLGQPQHF. For the CDR3, the DNA is TGTGCCAGCAGTGACCCGGGCTTGGGGCAGCCCCAGCATTTT.

This clonotype turned up a few times. The genes are TRBV9 and TRBJ1-4; perhaps TRBD1 as D (5 bases). The CDR3 runs 15 residues. Trimming took 0 bases from V and 3 from J, leaving 9 bases between them. Germline V lookup: CDR1 SGDLS, CDR2 YYNGEE. Here the CDR3 DNA reads TGTGCCAGCAGCGTAGTAGGGGCAGCTAATGAAAAACTGTTTTTT. It encodes CASSVVGAANEKLFF.

The genes are TRBV12-3 or TRBV12-4 and TRBJ2-1; 7 positions match TRBD1. This CDR3 contains 11 residues. V lost 6 bases and J lost 9; bases outside the gene matches: 2. CDR3 bases: TGTGCCAGCAGGGCAGGGGGTGAGCAGTTCTTC. The encoded protein is CASRAGGEQFF.

V and J are TRBV7-2 and TRBJ1-1; TRBD1 might be the D (5 bases). There are 12 residues in the CDR3. Germline assignment: CDR1 SGHTA and CDR2 FQGNSA. The V end was cut by 1 base, the J end by 10 bases, with 10 bases between. CDR3 in amino acids: CASSLVVQGAFF. The CDR3 DNA sequence: TGTGCCAGCAGCTTAGTGGTTCAGGGAGCTTTCTTT.

The gene calls are TRBV11-2 and TRBJ2-1; 8 nucleotides align to TRBD1. The V segment lost 6 bases and the J segment 0 bases; nucleotides outside the gene matches: 4. The CDR3 spans 15 residues. The germline gives CDR1 SGHAT, CDR2 FQNNGV. The CDR3 loop reads CASSSGTGSYNEQFF. The CDR3 coding sequence is TGTGCCAGCAGTTCCGGGACAGGCTCCTACAATGAGCAGTTCTTC.

The CDR3, as DNA: TGTGCCAGCAGCACCCGACACCGACAGAGGGGTTGCTTC. Residues: CASSTRHRQRGCF. The chain recombines TRBV21-1 with TRBJ2-5; the DNA was not used to check the table's D call, TRBD1. TRBV21-1 is a pseudogene segment. The CDR3 length is 13 residues.

This rearrangement joins TRBV28 to TRBJ2-3; D perhaps matches TRBD1 (6 bases). The CDR3 runs to 12 residues. CDR1 is MDHEN, CDR2 SYDVKM, per germline. Trimming cost V 11 bases and J 3 bases, with 12 bases left between them. The CDR3 loop is CAAAQGTDTQYF. The DNA of the CDR3 is TGTGCCGCCGCCCAGGGGACAGATACGCAGTATTTT.

This clonotype was observed a handful of times. This chain joins TRBV7-2 and TRBJ2-5; TRBD2 matches 10 bases. This CDR3 contains 14 residues. Per germline, CDR1 SGHTA and CDR2 FQGNSA. The trim removed 3 bases at V and 6 bases at J, leaving 4 bases unmatched. The CDR3 region has the DNA TGTGCCAGCAGCTTTGCTAGCGGGGGTCAGACCCAGTACTTC. It encodes CASSFASGGQTQYF.

The V gene is TRBV12-3 or TRBV12-4, the J gene TRBJ2-7; 7 positions agree with TRBD2. The CDR3 is made up of 16 amino acids. The V segment lost 6 bases and the J segment 0 bases; nucleotides outside the gene matches: 11. CDR3 sequence reads: CASRPPRGESSYEQYF. CDR3 nucleotide sequence: TGTGCCAGCAGACCTCCCCGGGGGGAGAGCTCCTACGAGCAGTACTTC.

This sequence joins TRBV12-3 or TRBV12-4 and TRBJ2-3; maybe TRBD1 (6 bases). This CDR3 contains 14 residues. Deletions cut 5 bases from V and 2 bases from J, with 11 bases between. This CDR3 reads CASSQGQTTDTQYF. The CDR3 nucleotides are TGTGCCAGCAGTCAGGGGCAGACCACAGATACGCAGTATTTT.